The clone carrying this T cell receptor beta chain was seen more than once but under ten times. Its antigen is unidentified. This sample stems from a study of identical twins. Overall study findings and caveats: Fewer insertions were carried by abundant cord blood beta clonotypes, but none was seen in memory repertoires.

V was trimmed by 4 bases and J by 5 bases, leaving 12 bases between them. Germline values: CDR1 LGHNA, CDR2 YSLEER. The CDR3 is made up of 15 amino acids. TCRdb ran MiXCR on the 5' RACE reads and lists one entry per CDR3 protein. This table has under 900,000 distinct CDR3 sequences, about 18% appearing once. These data were also reused for a study on T cells expressing NK-cell markers. Per that study: It remained uncertain whether the expanded NKG2C+ T cell clones were specific for HCMV antigens.

Sequenced input: PBMCs. This receptor was obtained from a woman younger than 35 in good health. This rearrangement joins TRBV4-3 to TRBJ1-6, with D maybe TRBD1 (6 bases). The CDR3 region is CASSPGQLDNSPLHF. Here the CDR3 DNA reads TGCGCCAGCAGCCCCGGACAGTTAGATAATTCACCCCTCCACTTT.